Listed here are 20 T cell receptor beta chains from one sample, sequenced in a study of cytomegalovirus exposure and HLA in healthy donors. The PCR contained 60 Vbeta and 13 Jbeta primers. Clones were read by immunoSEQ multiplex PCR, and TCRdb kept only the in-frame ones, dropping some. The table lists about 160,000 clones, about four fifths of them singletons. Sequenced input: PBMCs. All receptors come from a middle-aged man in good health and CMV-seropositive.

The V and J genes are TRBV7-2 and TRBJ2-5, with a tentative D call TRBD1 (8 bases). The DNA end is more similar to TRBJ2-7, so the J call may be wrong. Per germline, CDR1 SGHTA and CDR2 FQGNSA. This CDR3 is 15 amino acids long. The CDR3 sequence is CASSTGGVLFHEQYF. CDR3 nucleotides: TGTGCCAGCAGCACAGGGGGGGTTCTATTCCACGAGCAGTACTTC.

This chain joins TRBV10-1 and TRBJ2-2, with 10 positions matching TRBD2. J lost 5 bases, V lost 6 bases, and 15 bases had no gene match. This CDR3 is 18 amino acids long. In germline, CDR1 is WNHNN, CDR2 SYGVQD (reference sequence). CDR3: CASRPLAGAFFWTGELFF. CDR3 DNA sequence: TGCGCCAGCAGGCCCCTAGCGGGGGCCTTCTTTTGGACCGGGGAGCTGTTTTTT.

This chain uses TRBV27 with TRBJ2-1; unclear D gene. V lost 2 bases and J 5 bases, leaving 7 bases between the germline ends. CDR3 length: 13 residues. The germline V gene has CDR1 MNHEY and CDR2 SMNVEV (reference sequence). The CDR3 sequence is CASSLPTNNEQFF. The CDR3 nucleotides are TGTGCCAGCAGTTTACCCACAAACAATGAGCAGTTCTTC.

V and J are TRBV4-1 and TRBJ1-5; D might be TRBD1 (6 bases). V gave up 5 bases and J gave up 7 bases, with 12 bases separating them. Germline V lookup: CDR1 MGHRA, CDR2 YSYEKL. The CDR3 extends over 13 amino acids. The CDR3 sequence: CASSRGGIQPQHF. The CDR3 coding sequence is TGCGCCAGCAGCAGGGGGGGAATCCAGCCCCAGCATTTT.

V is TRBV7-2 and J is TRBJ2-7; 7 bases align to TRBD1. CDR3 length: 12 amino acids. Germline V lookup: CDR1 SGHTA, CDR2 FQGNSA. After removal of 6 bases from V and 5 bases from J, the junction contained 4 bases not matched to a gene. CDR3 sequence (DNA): TGTGCCAGCAGTCGACAGGGTAACGAGCAGTACTTC. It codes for CASSRQGNEQYF.

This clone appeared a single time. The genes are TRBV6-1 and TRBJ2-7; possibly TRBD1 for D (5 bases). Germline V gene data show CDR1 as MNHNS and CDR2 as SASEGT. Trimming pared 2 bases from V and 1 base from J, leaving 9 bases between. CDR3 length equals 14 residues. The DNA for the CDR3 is TGTGCCAGCAGTGAAACCGCAGGGTCCTACGAGCAGTACTTC. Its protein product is CASSETAGSYEQYF.

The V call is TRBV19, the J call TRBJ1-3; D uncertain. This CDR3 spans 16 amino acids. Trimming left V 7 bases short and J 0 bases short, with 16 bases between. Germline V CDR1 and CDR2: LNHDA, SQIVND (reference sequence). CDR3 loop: CASTPGAGFSGNTIYF. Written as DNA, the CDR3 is TGTGCCAGTACCCCCGGCGCAGGTTTCTCTGGAAACACCATATATTTT.

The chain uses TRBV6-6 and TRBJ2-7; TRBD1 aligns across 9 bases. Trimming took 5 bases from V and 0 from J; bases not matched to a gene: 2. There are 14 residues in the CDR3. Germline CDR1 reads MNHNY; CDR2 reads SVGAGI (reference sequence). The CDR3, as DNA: TGTGCCAGCAGTGGGACAGGGAGCTCCTACGAGCAGTACTTC. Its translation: CASSGTGSSYEQYF.

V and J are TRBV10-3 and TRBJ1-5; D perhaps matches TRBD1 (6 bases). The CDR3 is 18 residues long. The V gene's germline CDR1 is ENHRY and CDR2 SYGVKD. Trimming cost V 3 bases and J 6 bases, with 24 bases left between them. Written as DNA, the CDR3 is TGTGCCATCAGTGAAAGAGCCGGGGGGGCCGCCCAGGGTCAGCCCCAGCATTTT. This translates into CAISERAGGAAQGQPQHF.

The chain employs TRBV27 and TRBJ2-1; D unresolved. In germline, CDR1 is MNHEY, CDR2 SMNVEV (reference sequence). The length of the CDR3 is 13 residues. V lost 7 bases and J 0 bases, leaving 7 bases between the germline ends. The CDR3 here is CASTLSSYNEQFF. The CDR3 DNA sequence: TGTGCCAGCACCCTAAGCTCCTACAATGAGCAGTTCTTC.

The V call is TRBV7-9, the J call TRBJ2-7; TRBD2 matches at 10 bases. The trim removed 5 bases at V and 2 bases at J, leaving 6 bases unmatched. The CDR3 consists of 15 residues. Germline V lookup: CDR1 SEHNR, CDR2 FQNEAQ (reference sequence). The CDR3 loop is CASSAGLATPYEQYF. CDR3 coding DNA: TGTGCCAGCAGCGCGGGACTAGCGACCCCCTACGAGCAGTACTTC.

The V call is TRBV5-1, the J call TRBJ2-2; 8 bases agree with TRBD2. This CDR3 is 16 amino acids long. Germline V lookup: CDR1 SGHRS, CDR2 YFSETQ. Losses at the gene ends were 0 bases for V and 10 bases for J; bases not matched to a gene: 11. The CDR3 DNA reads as TGCGCCAGCAGCTTGGTAGCGGGACGGTCCATTGCGGAGCTGTTTTTT. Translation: CASSLVAGRSIAELFF.

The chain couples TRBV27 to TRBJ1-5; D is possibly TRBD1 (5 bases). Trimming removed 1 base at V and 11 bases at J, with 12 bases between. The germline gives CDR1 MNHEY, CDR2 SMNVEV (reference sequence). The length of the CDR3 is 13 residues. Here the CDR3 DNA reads TGTGCCAGCAGTTTATGGTTCAGACAGTCCCAGCATTTT. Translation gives CASSLWFRQSQHF.

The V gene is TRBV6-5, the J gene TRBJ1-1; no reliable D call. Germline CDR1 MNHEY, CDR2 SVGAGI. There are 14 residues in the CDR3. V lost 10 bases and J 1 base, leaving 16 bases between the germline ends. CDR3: CATSRGVGNTEAFF. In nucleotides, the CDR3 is TGTGCCACCTCGCGAGGTGTGGGGAACACTGAAGCTTTCTTT.

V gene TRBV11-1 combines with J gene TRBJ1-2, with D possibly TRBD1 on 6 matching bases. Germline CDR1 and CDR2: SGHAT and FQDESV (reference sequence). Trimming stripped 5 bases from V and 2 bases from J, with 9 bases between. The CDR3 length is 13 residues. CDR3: CASSRQENYGYTF. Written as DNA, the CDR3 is TGTGCCAGCAGCCGACAGGAGAACTATGGCTACACCTTC.

CDR3 DNA sequence: TGTGCCAGCAGCTCCCGGACTCTAGCGGGCAATGAGCAGTTCTTC. It codes for CASSSRTLAGNEQFF. This chain links TRBV7-6 with TRBJ2-1, with 8 positions matching TRBD2. With 4 bases clipped from V and 6 bases from J, the junction kept 8 bases outside the gene matches. The CDR3 totals 15 residues. Germline loops: CDR1 SGHVS, CDR2 FNYEAQ.

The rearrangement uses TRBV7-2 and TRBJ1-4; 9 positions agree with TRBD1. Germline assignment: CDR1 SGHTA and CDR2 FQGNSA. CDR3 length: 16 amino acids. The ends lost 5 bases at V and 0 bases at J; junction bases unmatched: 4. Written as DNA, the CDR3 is TGTGCCAGCAGCCCGGGACAGGGAGCAACTAATGAAAAACTGTTTTTT. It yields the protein CASSPGQGATNEKLFF.

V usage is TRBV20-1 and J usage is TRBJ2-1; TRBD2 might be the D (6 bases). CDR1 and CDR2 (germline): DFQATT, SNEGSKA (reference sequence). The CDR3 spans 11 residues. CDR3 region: CNAGSYNEQFF. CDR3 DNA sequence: TGCAACGCGGGGTCCTACAATGAGCAGTTCTTC.

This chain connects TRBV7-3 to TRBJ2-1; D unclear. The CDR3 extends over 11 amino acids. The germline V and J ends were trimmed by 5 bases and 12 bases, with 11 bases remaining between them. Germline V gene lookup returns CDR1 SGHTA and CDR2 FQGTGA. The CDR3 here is CASSPGSGQFF. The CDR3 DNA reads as TGTGCCAGCAGCCCCGGTTCGGGGCAGTTCTTC.

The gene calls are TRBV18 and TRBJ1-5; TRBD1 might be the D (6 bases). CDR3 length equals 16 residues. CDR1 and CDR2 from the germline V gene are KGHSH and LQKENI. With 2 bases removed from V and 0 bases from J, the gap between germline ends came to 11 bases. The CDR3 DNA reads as TGTGCCAGCTCACCAACAGGGCCATATAGCAATCAGCCCCAGCATTTT. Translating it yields CASSPTGPYSNQPQHF.